The 32 T cell receptor beta chains in this list originate from one sample, sequenced in a study of blood T cell repertoires in COVID-19. Assay used: immunoSEQ multiplex PCR; TCRdb lists only in-frame clones, some missing. The data hold 60,000 or so clones, with roughly 83% observed a single time. Sequenced: peripheral blood. The origin of the receptors is a man younger than 40 with COVID-19, enrolled during active disease.

The table lists this clone with a count of one. The genes are TRBV19 and TRBJ1-4; unclear D gene. Per the germline V gene, CDR1 is LNHDA and CDR2 is SQIVND (reference sequence). CDR3 length: 13 residues. Trimming took off 3 bases at V and 5 bases at J, with 7 bases between the two ends. The CDR3 DNA reads TGTGCCAGTAGTATTGGGCAGAATGAAAAACTGTTTTTT. This encodes CASSIGQNEKLFF.

The chain links TRBV9 to TRBJ2-1; 9 bases fit TRBD2. This CDR3 spans 15 amino acids. V dropped 5 bases and J dropped 3; count of bases not matched to a gene: 6. Germline V lookup: CDR1 SGDLS, CDR2 YYNGEE. The DNA for the CDR3 is TGTGCCAGCAGGGATACTAGCGGGTTCTACAATGAGCAGTTCTTC. Translated, it gives CASRDTSGFYNEQFF.

The chain carries TRBV5-6 and TRBJ1-4; tentative D call: TRBD1 (6 bases). Trimming stripped 4 bases from V and 0 bases from J, with 13 bases between. The germline V gene has CDR1 SGHDT and CDR2 YYEEEE. This CDR3 region has 16 residues. The CDR3 DNA follows: TGTGCCAGCAGCCCCCTACAGGGTTCAACTAATGAAAAACTGTTTTTT. Translated: CASSPLQGSTNEKLFF.

This clone is judged medium-sized. This chain joins TRBV28 and TRBJ1-6, with 10 bases lining up with TRBD1. V gave up 4 bases and J gave up 5 bases; unmatched junction bases: 2. Per germline, CDR1 MDHEN and CDR2 SYDVKM. CDR3 length equals 15 residues. The CDR3 DNA is TGTGCCAGCAGTTCCGGGACAGGGGATAATTCACCCCTCCACTTT. This encodes CASSSGTGDNSPLHF.

This clone occurred a few times. The chain has TRBV7-9 and TRBJ2-7; D is perhaps TRBD2 (6 bases). Trimming removed 3 bases at V and 7 bases at J, with 10 bases between. Per germline, CDR1 SEHNR and CDR2 FQNEAQ (reference sequence). The CDR3 contains 12 residues. The CDR3 coding sequence is TGTGCCAGCAGCTTCTCGACTAGTGAGCAGTACTTC. This encodes CASSFSTSEQYF.

CDR3 DNA sequence: TGTGCCAGTAGTAGCCCGGCGAGGTTGCCTCTCAATGAGCAGTTCTTC. Protein: CASSSPARLPLNEQFF. The chain couples TRBV19 to TRBJ2-1; no firm D call. This CDR3 is built from 16 residues. Trimming left V 4 bases short and J 6 bases short, with 19 bases between. Germline V gene sequence: CDR1 LNHDA, CDR2 SQIVND (reference sequence).

V and J are TRBV29-1 and TRBJ2-5; D uncertain. With 0 bases removed from V and 3 bases from J, the gap between germline ends came to 11 bases. The CDR3 spans 14 residues. Germline V gene lookup returns CDR1 SQVTM and CDR2 ANQGSEA. The CDR3 reads CSVEDAQVEETQYF. The CDR3, as DNA: TGCAGCGTTGAAGATGCCCAGGTGGAAGAGACCCAGTACTTC.

CDR3 in DNA: TGTGCCAGCAGCGAAGCGGGGCGGTACACTGAAGCTTTCTTT. Translated: CASSEAGRYTEAFF. The genes are TRBV27 and TRBJ1-1; weak D call: TRBD1 (5 bases). This CDR3 has 14 residues. Germline values: CDR1 MNHEY, CDR2 SMNVEV (reference sequence). V lost 6 bases and J 3 bases, leaving 14 bases between the germline ends.

The chain uses TRBV24-1 and TRBJ1-1; tentative D call: TRBD1 (6 bases). This CDR3 comprises 15 residues. Trimming pared 3 bases from V and 3 bases from J, leaving 13 bases between. Germline CDR1 KGHDR, CDR2 SFDVKD. The chain's CDR3 is CATSDTRRGDTEAFF. CDR3 DNA sequence: TGTGCCACCAGTGATACCCGCAGGGGCGACACTGAAGCTTTCTTT.

Details on this clone: This may be a read error, as it is one base from a much larger clone. J is TRBJ2-7 and V is TRBV5-6; 8 positions agree with TRBD1. Per the germline V gene, CDR1 is SGHDT and CDR2 is YYEEEE. CDR3 length: 15 amino acids. CDR3 in amino acids: CAGSIRTGMYYEQYF. CDR3 DNA sequence: TGTGCCGGCAGTATAAGGACAGGGATGTACTACGAGCAGTACTTC.

Only one count was recorded for this clone. The rearrangement uses TRBV7-9 and TRBJ2-7; possible D gene TRBD1, 6 bases. The V gene's germline CDR1 is SEHNR and CDR2 FQNEAQ (reference sequence). Trimming removed 5 bases from V and 1 base from J, with 9 bases in between. The CDR3 is 13 residues long. The CDR3 loop reads CASSRTASYEQYF. The CDR3 DNA is TGTGCCAGCAGCCGGACAGCATCCTACGAGCAGTACTTC. Based on the CDR3 plus reference TRBV7-9 and TRBJ2-7, the full variable domain is DTGVSQNPRHKITKRGQNVTFRCDPISEHNRLYWYRQTLGQGPEFLTYFQNEAQLEKSRLLSDRFSAERPKGSFSTLEIQRTEQGDSAMYLCASSRTASYEQYFGPGTRLTVT.

This rearrangement joins TRBV7-9 to TRBJ2-1; D is ambiguous. Germline V gives CDR1 SEHNR, CDR2 FQNEAQ (reference sequence). The V gene lost 0 bases and the J gene lost 6 bases, with 9 bases spanning the gap. The CDR3 spans 14 residues. In DNA, the CDR3 is TGTGCCAGCAGCTTAGCGTCCCTAATCAATGAGCAGTTCTTC. It encodes CASSLASLINEQFF. Full variable domain (outside the CDR3, taken from reference TRBV7-9 and TRBJ2-1): DTGVSQNPRHKITKRGQNVTFRCDPISEHNRLYWYRQTLGQGPEFLTYFQNEAQLEKSRLLSDRFSAERPKGSFSTLEIQRTEQGDSAMYLCASSLASLINEQFFGPGTRLTVL.

The chain employs TRBV3-1 (or the pseudogene TRBV3-2) and TRBJ1-1; no clear D gene. CDR3 size: 14 residues. Germline V gives CDR1 LGHDT, CDR2 YNNKEL (reference sequence). The germline V and J ends were trimmed by 0 bases and 7 bases, with 12 bases remaining between them. CDR3 amino acids: CASSQDLHGGEAFF. The DNA of the CDR3 is TGTGCCAGCAGCCAAGATCTACACGGCGGTGAAGCTTTCTTT.

The CDR3 here is CASSFTMTGKSGELFF. CDR3 coding DNA: TGTGCCAGCAGTTTCACCATGACAGGGAAGTCCGGGGAGCTGTTTTTT. J is TRBJ2-2 and V is TRBV27; 7 nucleotides line up with TRBD1. The V segment lost 3 bases and the J segment 6 bases; nucleotides outside the gene matches: 10. The CDR3 has 16 residues. Germline assignment: CDR1 MNHEY and CDR2 SMNVEV (reference sequence).

This clone was seen a handful of times. The gene calls are TRBV24-1 and TRBJ2-3, with 7 nucleotides matching TRBD2. Germline V gene lookup returns CDR1 KGHDR and CDR2 SFDVKD. J lost 3 bases, V lost 2 bases, and 19 bases had no gene match. The CDR3 has 20 amino acids. DNA of the CDR3: TGTGCCACCAGTGATTGTGGGGTCCGGGGGGACTACCTACTAACAGATACGCAGTATTTT. This gives the protein CATSDCGVRGDYLLTDTQYF.

J is TRBJ2-1 and V is TRBV24-1; the D gene is possibly TRBD2 (5 bases). Per germline, CDR1 KGHDR and CDR2 SFDVKD. The CDR3 runs 13 residues. V shed 5 bases and J shed 4 bases, with 8 bases lying between them. The CDR3 DNA reads as TGTGCCACCAGTGGGCTAGCTTACAATGAGCAGTTCTTC. Amino acid sequence: CATSGLAYNEQFF.

The chain carries TRBV7-6 and TRBJ1-4, with 9 nucleotides matching TRBD1. The CDR3 is 15 amino acids. The V and J ends lost 1 base and 7 bases, in that order; junction bases with no gene match: 4. CDR1 SGHVS and CDR2 FNYEAQ come from the germline V gene. This chain's CDR3 is CASSLGDRVGEKLFF. The CDR3 nucleotides read TGTGCCAGCAGCTTAGGGGACAGGGTTGGTGAAAAACTGTTTTTT.

This clone was observed a handful of times. The rearrangement joins TRBV30 to TRBJ1-3; D unresolved. The CDR3 totals 12 residues. Germline lookup yields CDR1 GTSNPN and CDR2 SVGIG (reference sequence). The ends were cut back, 7 bases at V and 8 bases at J, with 15 bases in the middle. The CDR3 reads CAYDPTADTIYF. CDR3 DNA sequence: TGTGCCTACGATCCAACTGCGGACACCATATATTTT.

The gene calls are TRBV7-9 and TRBJ1-2; D perhaps matches TRBD1 (5 bases). V lost 1 base and J lost 5, with 11 bases in between. CDR1 is SEHNR, CDR2 FQNEAQ, per germline (reference sequence). The CDR3 extends over 14 amino acids. The CDR3 loop reads CASSLDGGTYGYTF. Here the CDR3 DNA reads TGTGCCAGCAGCTTAGACGGGGGAACTTATGGCTACACCTTC.

This chain joins TRBV19 and TRBJ1-6; D is unresolved. The CDR3 consists of 12 residues. Germline V gene data show CDR1 as LNHDA and CDR2 as SQIVND (reference sequence). V lost 4 bases and J 8 bases, leaving 6 bases between the germline ends. The CDR3 DNA reads as TGTGCCAGTAGTAACCGAGATTCACCCCTCCACTTT. This codes for CASSNRDSPLHF.

V gene TRBV29-1 combines with J gene TRBJ1-1, with 9 bases identical to TRBD1. CDR3 size: 18 residues. Losses at the gene ends were 0 bases for V and 4 bases for J; bases not matched to a gene: 15. Per germline, CDR1 SQVTM and CDR2 ANQGSEA. CDR3 DNA sequence: TGCAGCGTTGAAGATCCGTCTCGACAGGGGGGGTCTAGCACTGAAGCTTTCTTT. Translating it yields CSVEDPSRQGGSSTEAFF.

In this sample, this clone turned up a few times. This chain links TRBV30 with TRBJ2-7, with 10 nucleotides matching TRBD1. V gave up 5 bases and J gave up 6 bases; unmatched junction bases: 4. There are 12 residues in the CDR3. Germline V lookup: CDR1 GTSNPN, CDR2 SVGIG (reference sequence). Here the CDR3 reads CAWDRGPGEQYF. CDR3 DNA sequence: TGTGCCTGGGACAGGGGGCCAGGCGAGCAGTACTTC.

The rearrangement links TRBV30 to TRBJ2-5; a possible D gene is TRBD2 (6 bases). V gave up 1 base and J gave up 6 bases, with 12 bases separating them. Per germline, CDR1 GTSNPN and CDR2 SVGIG (reference sequence). The CDR3 has 13 amino acids. DNA for the CDR3: TGTGCCTGGAGTGGCAGGGAGGTAAAGACCCAGTACTTC. Translation gives CAWSGREVKTQYF.

The chain has TRBV2 and TRBJ2-5; TRBD1 matches at 8 bases. The CDR3 runs 15 residues. Germline CDR1 SNHLY, CDR2 FYNNEI. V was clipped by 6 bases and J by 5 bases; unmatched bases: 11. The CDR3: CASRISGGAWETQYF. The CDR3 DNA is TGTGCCAGCAGAATCTCAGGGGGCGCCTGGGAGACCCAGTACTTC.

This chain joins TRBV2 and TRBJ1-6; TRBD1 might be the D (6 bases). Deletions cut 7 bases from V and 4 bases from J, with 20 bases between. The V gene's germline CDR1 is SNHLY and CDR2 FYNNEI. The CDR3 runs to 17 residues. CDR3 nucleotide sequence: TGTGCCAGCAAAGATGCGGTGAGGCAGGGGTATAATTCACCCCTCCACTTT. Encoded protein: CASKDAVRQGYNSPLHF.

The chain links TRBV18 to TRBJ2-5, with 10 bases matching TRBD1. CDR1 KGHSH and CDR2 LQKENI come from the germline V gene. The CDR3 has 15 residues. V trimming: 2 bases; J trimming: 2 bases; junction bases outside the gene matches: 2. CDR3 residues: CASSPGQGGQETQYF. CDR3 DNA sequence: TGTGCCAGCTCACCAGGACAGGGGGGACAAGAGACCCAGTACTTC. Supplemented by reference TRBV18 and TRBJ2-5, the full variable domain reads NAGVMQNPRHLVRRRGQEARLRCSPMKGHSHVYWYRQLPEEGLKFMVYLQKENIIDESGMPKERFSAEFPKEGPSILRIQQVVRGDSAAYFCASSPGQGGQETQYFGPGTRLLVL.

This rearrangement joins TRBV7-9 to TRBJ1-1, with D maybe TRBD1 (6 bases). CDR3 length: 13 amino acids. V lost 1 base, J lost 11 bases, and 14 bases lay in between. Germline lookup yields CDR1 SEHNR and CDR2 FQNEAQ (reference sequence). The CDR3 DNA sequence: TGTGCCAGCAGCTTAGGGGGACACCCTGTCGCTTTCTTT. Translation gives CASSLGGHPVAFF.

V usage is TRBV18 and J usage is TRBJ1-5; D not certain. V was shortened by 4 bases and J by 2 bases, with 15 bases between the two germline ends. Germline CDR1 KGHSH, CDR2 LQKENI. CDR3 length: 16 residues. The DNA for the CDR3 is TGTGCCAGCTCACGGTCCGGGGAGGTCGGCAATCAGCCCCAGCATTTT. This gives the protein CASSRSGEVGNQPQHF.

The gene calls are TRBV10-2 and TRBJ1-4; 9 nucleotides line up with TRBD1. In germline, CDR1 is WSHSY, CDR2 SAAADI. J was trimmed by 7 bases and V by 6 bases; bases with no gene match: 18. The CDR3 is made up of 18 amino acids. The CDR3: CASSLDGTGTPLGEKLFF. CDR3 in DNA: TGCGCCAGCAGCCTTGACGGGACAGGGACACCTCTAGGTGAAAAACTGTTTTTT.

The chain recombines TRBV2 with TRBJ1-6; unclear D gene. The CDR3 covers 14 residues. The germline V gene has CDR1 SNHLY and CDR2 FYNNEI. With 3 bases removed from V and 8 bases from J, the gap between germline ends came to 11 bases. This chain's CDR3 is CASSDSGDDSPLHF. For the CDR3, the DNA is TGTGCCAGCAGTGATAGCGGGGATGATTCACCCCTCCACTTT.

The rearrangement joins TRBV14 to TRBJ1-3; the D is unclear. This CDR3 has 12 amino acids. Germline V gene sequence: CDR1 SGHDN, CDR2 FVKESK. The V and J ends lost 7 bases and 5 bases respectively, with 9 bases between them. CDR3 sequence reads: CASTGDRNTIYF. For the CDR3, the DNA is TGTGCCAGCACTGGAGATCGAAACACCATATATTTT.

The chain joins TRBV6-5 to TRBJ1-2; 7 bases align to TRBD1. Germline loops: CDR1 MNHEY, CDR2 SVGAGI. This CDR3 is built from 12 residues. Losses at the gene ends were 7 bases for V and 5 bases for J; bases not matched to a gene: 4. CDR3 region: CASNARGYGYTF. CDR3 bases: TGTGCCAGCAATGCCAGGGGGTATGGCTACACCTTC.